The 19 T cell receptor beta chains given below trace back to one sample, sequenced in a study of cytomegalovirus exposure and HLA in healthy donors. Primers: 60 Vbeta forward and 13 Jbeta reverse. Profiling relied on immunoSEQ multiplex PCR, and the TCRdb table lists in-frame clones only, not all of them. The table records 130,000 to 150,000 clones, 65% to 85% of them present only once. The sequencing input was PBMCs. The receptors derive from a woman aged 40 to 49 in good health and CMV-seropositive.

V usage is TRBV5-4 and J usage is TRBJ2-5, with D possibly being TRBD1 (6 bases). From germline, CDR1 is SGHNT and CDR2 YYREEE (reference sequence). V was trimmed by 1 base and J by 0 bases, leaving 7 bases between them. The CDR3 loop spans 14 amino acids. As DNA, the CDR3 is TGTGCCAGCAGCTTGCGGGACAACCAAGAGACCCAGTACTTC. This sequence encodes CASSLRDNQETQYF.

The chain is built from TRBV6-1 and TRBJ1-1; D call uncertain. Deletions cut 6 bases from V and 4 bases from J, with 18 bases between. The CDR3 spans 15 residues. Per the germline V gene, CDR1 is MNHNS and CDR2 is SASEGT. CDR3 in amino acids: CASSRTHFYGTEAFF. In DNA form, the CDR3 reads TGTGCCAGCAGCCGTACCCACTTTTACGGCACTGAAGCTTTCTTT.

CDR3 sequence: CAISEAGQYEQYF. In DNA, the CDR3 is TGTGCCATCAGTGAGGCAGGACAGTACGAGCAGTACTTC. This chain uses TRBV10-3 with TRBJ2-5, with D maybe TRBD1 (6 bases). The DNA end favors TRBJ2-7, so the J call may be wrong. CDR3 length: 13 amino acids. Germline loops: CDR1 ENHRY, CDR2 SYGVKD.

The chain links TRBV11-2 to TRBJ2-3; 9 bases are shared with TRBD2. V trimming: 3 bases; J trimming: 3 bases; junction bases outside the gene matches: 4. Germline-derived CDR1 and CDR2 are SGHAT and FQNNGV. The CDR3 is 15 residues long. The CDR3 DNA is TGTGCCAGCAGCTTTAGCGGGGGCCCAACAGATACGCAGTATTTT. Amino acids: CASSFSGGPTDTQYF.

The genes are TRBV29-1 and TRBJ2-7; 7 nucleotides match TRBD2. Germline CDR1 is SQVTM and CDR2 is ANQGSEA. J lost 5 bases, V lost 6 bases, and 16 bases had no gene match. The CDR3 is made up of 15 amino acids. CDR3 residues: CSVGRGGITTNEQYF. CDR3 sequence (DNA): TGCAGCGTGGGGAGGGGTGGAATAACTACGAACGAGCAGTACTTC.

This chain uses TRBV10-3 with TRBJ1-5; TRBD1 agrees at 7 bases. Losses at the gene ends were 10 bases for V and 4 bases for J; bases not matched to a gene: 16. The CDR3 is made up of 16 amino acids. Germline V gene lookup returns CDR1 ENHRY and CDR2 SYGVKD. The CDR3 loop is CATSDRPGEGNQPQHF. As DNA, the CDR3 is TGTGCCACCTCGGACAGGCCAGGCGAGGGGAATCAGCCCCAGCATTTT.

The chain links TRBV4-1 to TRBJ2-3; 11 bases agree with TRBD2. In germline, CDR1 is MGHRA, CDR2 YSYEKL. The CDR3 totals 18 residues. V shed 3 bases, J shed 4 bases, and the junction held 12 bases outside the gene matches. In DNA, the CDR3 is TGCGCCAGCAGCCAGTTACCGTCTAGCGGGGGGAGGGCAGATACGCAGTATTTT. The encoded protein is CASSQLPSSGGRADTQYF.

The chain links TRBV5-1 to TRBJ2-1; D might be TRBD1 (6 bases). The CDR3 has 13 residues. V shed 4 bases and J shed 5 bases, with 10 bases lying between them. Germline loops: CDR1 SGHRS, CDR2 YFSETQ. DNA for the CDR3: TGCGCCAGCAGCATTGGACAGAACAATGAGCAGTTCTTC. Translation: CASSIGQNNEQFF.

A remark on this clone: Distinct nucleotide sequences in the sample also encode this CDR3. The J gene is TRBJ2-7, the V gene TRBV5-4; 10 bases map to TRBD2. The CDR3 has 14 residues. V gave up 4 bases and J gave up 4 bases; unmatched junction bases: 5. The germline V gene has CDR1 SGHNT and CDR2 YYREEE (reference sequence). Here the CDR3 reads CASSLSGGTYEQYF. CDR3 nucleotide sequence: TGTGCCAGCAGCCTTAGCGGGGGGACATACGAGCAGTACTTC.

The V and J genes are TRBV19 and TRBJ2-1, with D tentatively TRBD1 (5 bases). The germline gives CDR1 LNHDA, CDR2 SQIVND (reference sequence). Trimming removed 5 bases at V and 3 bases at J, with 17 bases between. This CDR3 region has 16 residues. CDR3 sequence: CASSPDTVGNYNEQFF. CDR3 nucleotides: TGTGCCAGTAGTCCGGACACGGTGGGGAACTACAATGAGCAGTTCTTC.

The rearrangement uses TRBV6-6 and TRBJ2-7, with 13 bases that match TRBD2. Germline CDR1 is MNHNY and CDR2 is SVGAGI (reference sequence). The length of the CDR3 is 16 residues. Trimming took 4 bases from V and 5 from J; bases not matched to a gene: 8. The CDR3 DNA follows: TGTGCCAGCAGTTCCCGTGGACTAGCGGGGGTCCACGAGCAGTACTTC. Amino acid sequence: CASSSRGLAGVHEQYF.

V gene TRBV11-2 combines with J gene TRBJ2-1, with D uncertain. The V gene's germline CDR1 is SGHAT and CDR2 FQNNGV. The CDR3 totals 12 residues. V lost 3 bases, J lost 9 bases, and 9 bases lay in between. The CDR3 coding sequence is TGTGCCAGCAGCTTCCAAGCAGGTGAGCAGTTCTTC. This sequence encodes CASSFQAGEQFF.

The rearrangement uses TRBV9 and TRBJ2-7, with 11 positions matching TRBD2. CDR1 is SGDLS, CDR2 YYNGEE, per germline. This CDR3 has 17 residues. V lost 4 bases to trimming and J lost 0 bases; unmatched junction nucleotides: 9. Written as DNA, the CDR3 is TGTGCCAGCAGCCCGCGGGGTAGCGGGGGGGCCTCCTACGAGCAGTACTTC. Translated: CASSPRGSGGASYEQYF.

The chain recombines TRBV5-1 with TRBJ2-3; 12 nucleotides line up with TRBD2. The CDR3 is 18 residues long. J was trimmed by 6 bases and V by 0 bases; bases with no gene match: 11. Germline CDR1 reads SGHRS; CDR2 reads YFSETQ. CDR3 amino acids: CASSLAVSSGGVADTQYF. CDR3 nucleotide sequence: TGCGCCAGCAGCTTGGCCGTATCTAGCGGGGGGGTAGCCGATACGCAGTATTTT.

The genes are TRBV27 and TRBJ2-1, with D uncertain. Germline V gene lookup returns CDR1 MNHEY and CDR2 SMNVEV (reference sequence). The V end lost 5 bases, the J end lost 8 bases, and 16 bases lay between the germline ends. The CDR3 length is 14 residues. For the CDR3, the DNA is TGTGCCAGCAGTCTACGCCCCCCCGGAGATGAGCAGTTCTTC. Protein product: CASSLRPPGDEQFF.

J is TRBJ2-4 and V is TRBV7-2; 7 bases are shared with TRBD1. The CDR3 is made up of 12 amino acids. CDR1 and CDR2 from the germline V gene are SGHTA and FQGNSA. Unmatched junction bases numbered 2, after V lost 5 bases and J lost 7 bases. The CDR3 nucleotides are TGTGCCAGCAGCAAGGACAGGAACATTCAGTACTTC. Protein product: CASSKDRNIQYF.

The CDR3 loop is CASSYGKDSNKYF. The CDR3 DNA is TGTGCCAGCAGTTACGGGAAGGACTCGAACAAGTATTTT. The chain combines TRBV6-5 with TRBJ2-3, with D possibly TRBD2 on 5 matching bases. The CDR3 is 13 amino acids. CDR1 and CDR2 (germline): MNHEY, SVGAGI. V was shortened by 2 bases and J by 13 bases, with 16 bases between the two germline ends.

The chain is built from TRBV6-1 and TRBJ1-4; 8 bases match TRBD1. V gave up 4 bases and J gave up 7 bases; unmatched junction bases: 8. The CDR3 runs to 15 residues. Germline CDR1 MNHNS, CDR2 SASEGT. The CDR3 loop is CASSGNQGASEKLFF. Here the CDR3 DNA reads TGTGCCAGCAGTGGAAATCAGGGGGCGAGTGAAAAACTGTTTTTT.

V is TRBV5-1 and J is TRBJ1-2; 9 bases are a match to TRBD1. The CDR3 totals 14 residues. Trimming cost V 3 bases and J 4 bases; bases outside gene matches: 4. CDR1 SGHRS and CDR2 YFSETQ come from the germline V gene. This CDR3 is CASSSQGAGYGYTF. In DNA form, the CDR3 reads TGCGCCAGCAGCTCACAGGGGGCTGGCTATGGCTACACCTTC.